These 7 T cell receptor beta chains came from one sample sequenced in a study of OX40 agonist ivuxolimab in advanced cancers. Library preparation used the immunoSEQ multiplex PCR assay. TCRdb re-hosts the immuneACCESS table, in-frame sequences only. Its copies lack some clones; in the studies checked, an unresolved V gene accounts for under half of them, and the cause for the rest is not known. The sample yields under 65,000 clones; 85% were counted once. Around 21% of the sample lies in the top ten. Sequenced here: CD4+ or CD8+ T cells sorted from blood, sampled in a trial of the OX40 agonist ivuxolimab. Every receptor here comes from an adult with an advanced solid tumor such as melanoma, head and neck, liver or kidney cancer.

DNA for the CDR3: TGTGCCAGCACTCCCGCCCCCGAGACAGGAGACACCGGGGAGCTGTTTTTT. It translates to CASTPAPETGDTGELFF. The chain combines TRBV28 with TRBJ2-2, with D possibly TRBD1 on 6 matching bases. The CDR3 loop spans 17 amino acids. Germline CDR1 reads MDHEN; CDR2 reads SYDVKM. The V gene lost 7 bases and the J gene lost 3 bases, with 21 bases spanning the gap.

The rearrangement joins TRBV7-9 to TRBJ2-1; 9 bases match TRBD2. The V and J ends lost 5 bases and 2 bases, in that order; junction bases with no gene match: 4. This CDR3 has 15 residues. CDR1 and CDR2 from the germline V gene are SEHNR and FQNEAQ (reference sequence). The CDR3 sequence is CASSRSGGTYNEQFF. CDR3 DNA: TGTGCCAGCAGCAGAAGCGGGGGGACCTACAATGAGCAGTTCTTC.

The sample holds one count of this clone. CDR3 nucleotide sequence: TGTGCCAGCAGTGGGGGTCCCGGGGAGCTGTTTTTT. Translation: CASSGGPGELFF. This rearrangement joins TRBV2 to TRBJ2-2; D remains ambiguous. V was shortened by 4 bases and J by 6 bases, with 6 bases between the two germline ends. The CDR3 length is 12 residues. The germline CDR1 and CDR2 sequences are SNHLY and FYNNEI.

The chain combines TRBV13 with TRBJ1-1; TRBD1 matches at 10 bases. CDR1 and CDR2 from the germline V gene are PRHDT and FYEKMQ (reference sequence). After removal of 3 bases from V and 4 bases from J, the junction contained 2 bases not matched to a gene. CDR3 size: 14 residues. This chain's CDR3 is CASSFGTGVTEAFF. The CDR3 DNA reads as TGTGCCAGCAGCTTCGGGACAGGGGTCACTGAAGCTTTCTTT.

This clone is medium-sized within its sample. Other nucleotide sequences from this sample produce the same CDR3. The CDR3 nucleotides read TGTGCCAGCAGCCAAGATGGCGGCACTGAAGCTTTCTTT. It yields the protein CASSQDGGTEAFF. J is TRBJ1-1 and V is TRBV4-2; D is unresolved. V lost 0 bases, J lost 4 bases, and 6 bases lay in between. The CDR3 consists of 13 residues. CDR1 and CDR2 from the germline V gene are LGHNA and YNFKEQ.

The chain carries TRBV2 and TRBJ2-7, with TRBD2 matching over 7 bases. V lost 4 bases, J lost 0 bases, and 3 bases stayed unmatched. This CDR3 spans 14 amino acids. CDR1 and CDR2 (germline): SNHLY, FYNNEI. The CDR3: CASSGRGISYEQYV. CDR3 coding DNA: TGTGCCAGCAGTGGGCGGGGGATCTCCTACGAGCAGTACGTC.

For the CDR3, the DNA is TGCGCCAGCAGCCAGGTCAGCGGGGGGCGCACAGATACGCAGTATTTT. It encodes CASSQVSGGRTDTQYF. The rearrangement uses TRBV4-3 and TRBJ2-3, with 9 bases that match TRBD2. Per germline, CDR1 LGHNA and CDR2 YSLEER. The J segment lost 1 base and the V segment lost 3 bases, leaving 5 bases of the junction unmatched. The CDR3 extends over 16 amino acids.